This TCR beta chain was sequenced for a study of graft-versus-host responses after intestinal transplantation. Across the whole study: Transplants were multivisceral, liver-intestinal, or isolated intestinal. Anti-thymocyte globulin induction, then tacrolimus and steroids for about 3 years, went to all recipients.

The CDR3 length is 17 residues. The germline gives CDR1 SEHNR, CDR2 FQNEAQ (reference sequence). Trimming removed 5 bases at V and 1 base at J, with 15 bases between. With respect to this clone: Its antigen is undetermined.

General study points: The marrow of recipients harbored GvH clones, and ileum or blood showed some of them first.

Clones were sequenced by immunoSEQ multiplex PCR, and TCRdb holds only the in-frame ones, with some missing. Among over 40,000 clones listed, around 93% were seen once. The chain joins TRBV7-9 to TRBJ2-6; possibly TRBD1 or TRBD2 for D (5 bases each). The source material was PBMCs, sampled roughly 760 days after a first intestinal transplant, on the day of a second. This TCR was recovered from a human patient who received an intestinal transplant, so some T cells may come from the graft donor. CDR3 in DNA: TGTGCCAGCAGCCGGGGCAGCTCCCCGTCTGGGGCCAACGTCCTGACTTTC. This gives the protein CASSRGSSPSGANVLTF.